These 3 T cell receptor beta chains were all obtained from the same sample, sequenced in a study of T cells after yellow fever vaccination. Via MiXCR, TCRdb re-called the 5' RACE reads, giving one row per CDR3 protein. This sample has some 300,000 distinct CDR3 sequences, with roughly 10% found just once. This material consisted of CD4+ T cells sorted from PBMCs, taken 45 days after the yellow fever booster vaccination. These receptors all come from a man aged 18 to 30 who received the YFV17D yellow fever vaccine.

J is TRBJ2-2 and V is TRBV4-1; D is undetermined. Trimming shortened V by 1 base and J by 5 bases, and 8 bases separated the two germline ends. This CDR3 is 14 amino acids long. Per the germline V gene, CDR1 is MGHRA and CDR2 is YSYEKL. CDR3 region: CASSQGVVTGELFF. The CDR3 DNA follows: TGCGCCAGCAGCCAAGGGGTAGTAACCGGGGAGCTGTTTTTT.

The chain recombines TRBV7-2 with TRBJ2-3; TRBD2 matches 14 bases. Trimming at V came to 1 base and at J to 4 bases, leaving 4 bases not matched to a gene. CDR3 size: 17 residues. The germline V gene has CDR1 SGHTA and CDR2 FQGNSA. CDR3 nucleotide sequence: TGTGCCAGCAGCTTAGGACTAGCGGGGGGGGTAGCAGATACGCAGTATTTT. Protein product: CASSLGLAGGVADTQYF.

This clonotype was seen repeatedly, ten times or more. The gene calls are TRBV19 and TRBJ1-1; D call uncertain. Germline CDR1 LNHDA, CDR2 SQIVND (reference sequence). Trimming left V 4 bases short and J 4 bases short, with 10 bases between. The CDR3 extends over 13 amino acids. CDR3 residues: CASSNHELTEAFF. The CDR3 DNA sequence: TGTGCCAGTAGTAACCATGAGCTCACTGAAGCTTTCTTT.